This is a list of T cell receptor beta chains from one sample in a study of blood T cell repertoires in COVID-19. Clones were sequenced by immunoSEQ multiplex PCR, and TCRdb holds only the in-frame ones, with some missing. Among roughly 300,000 clones listed, about 82% were seen once. The sequencing input was peripheral blood. The receptors originated from a woman between 50 and 59 years old with acute or convalescent COVID-19. CDR3s include the opening cysteine and the closing phenylalanine or tryptophan. A D gene is named only where the DNA matches it firmly. A clone size is listed for some rows: how often the clone was seen (once, few, many), or a class if it is expanded.

d_call j_call v_call clone_size cdr3_aa cdr3_nt
TRBD1 TRBJ1-6 TRBV24-1 . CATSDPGQGGSPLHF TGTGCCACCAGTGATCCGGGACAGGGAGGTTCACCCCTCCACTTT
TRBD1 TRBJ2-5 TRBV19 . CASSIGTGGGETQYF TGTGCCAGTAGTATCGGGACAGGGGGAGGTGAGACCCAGTACTTC
. TRBJ2-1 TRBV27 once CASSLAPRGEQFF TGTGCCAGCAGTTTAGCCCCTCGCGGAGAGCAGTTCTTC
. TRBJ2-7 TRBV28 . CASDDRISYEQYF TGTGCCAGCGACGACAGGATCTCCTACGAGCAGTACTTC
TRBD1 TRBJ2-7 TRBV6-5 . CASKMTGSSYEQYF TGTGCCAGCAAAATGACAGGGAGCTCCTACGAGCAGTACTTC
. TRBJ1-1 TRBV12-3/TRBV12-4 . CASCRGNTEAFF TGTGCCAGCTGCCGAGGGAACACTGAAGCTTTCTTT
TRBD1 TRBJ1-6 TRBV6-1 . CASSDPGQGNSPLHF TGTGCCAGCAGTGACCCGGGACAGGGCAATTCACCCCTCCACTTT
. TRBJ1-1 TRBV6-2/TRBV6-3 . CASSSHRPGVDTEAFF TGTGCCAGCAGTTCCCATAGACCGGGGGTCGACACTGAAGCTTTCTTT
. TRBJ1-4 TRBV5-4 . CASSLRRQTNEKLFF TGTGCCAGCAGCTTGAGGCGGCAGACTAATGAAAAACTGTTTTTT
. TRBJ1-6 TRBV30 . CAWTAGPSSSYNSPLHF TGTGCCTGGACGGCGGGACCCTCGAGCTCCTATAATTCACCCCTCCACTTT
TRBD1 TRBJ2-1 TRBV5-4 . CASSPVGTGNNEQFF TGTGCCAGCAGCCCCGTAGGGACAGGTAACAATGAGCAGTTCTTC
TRBD1 TRBJ1-2 TRBV28 few CASSSQGQSYYGYTF TGTGCCAGCAGTTCCCAGGGACAGTCCTACTATGGCTACACCTTC
. TRBJ2-5 TRBV19 . CASSMRDRKETQYF TGTGCCAGTAGTATGAGAGACAGAAAAGAGACCCAGTACTTC
TRBD1 TRBJ1-5 TRBV5-1 . CASSLGPTGGVGYSNQPQHF TGCGCCAGCAGCTTGGGACCGACAGGGGGCGTTGGTTATAGCAATCAGCCCCAGCATTTT
. TRBJ2-7 TRBV5-3 . CARSLEYEQYF TGTGCCAGAAGCTTAGAGTACGAGCAGTACTTC
TRBD1 TRBJ2-7 TRBV29-1 . CSVDWTGTGGYEQYF TGCAGCGTTGATTGGACCGGGACAGGGGGATACGAGCAGTACTTC
. TRBJ2-1 TRBV7-9 . CASSLVHGQWTYNEQFF TGTGCCAGCAGCTTAGTCCACGGACAATGGACCTACAATGAGCAGTTCTTC
. TRBJ1-2 TRBV4-1 . CASSQDTLGGYGYTF TGCGCCAGCAGCCAAGATACGTTAGGCGGCTATGGCTACACCTTC
TRBD1 TRBJ2-1 TRBV2 . CASSDDRGGSYNEQFF TGTGCCAGCAGTGACGACAGGGGTGGCTCCTACAATGAGCAGTTCTTC
TRBD1 TRBJ2-5 TRBV24-1 . CATSDFWTGGQETQYF TGTGCCACCAGTGATTTTTGGACAGGGGGCCAAGAGACCCAGTACTTC
. TRBJ2-7 TRBV5-1 . CASSFRGGATYEQYF TGCGCCAGCAGCTTCCGAGGGGGGGCAACCTACGAGCAGTACTTC
. TRBJ1-3 TRBV28 . CASSFPQKGNTIYF TGTGCCAGCAGTTTCCCCCAAAAAGGAAACACCATATATTTT
. TRBJ2-3 TRBV7-2 . CASSLARFTDTQYF TGTGCCAGCAGCTTAGCGAGGTTCACAGATACGCAGTATTTT
. TRBJ1-2 TRBV4-3 few CASSQGWIEGRPPSNYGYTF TGCGCCAGCAGCCAAGGATGGATAGAGGGCCGCCCACCTTCTAACTATGGCTACACCTTC
. TRBJ1-2 TRBV6-5 . CASSQVPDYGYTF TGTGCCAGCAGTCAGGTTCCCGACTATGGCTACACCTTC
. TRBJ1-1 TRBV5-1 . CASSPAGRSTEAFF TGCGCCAGCAGCCCGGCAGGGAGGAGCACTGAAGCTTTCTTT
TRBD1 TRBJ2-7 TRBV11-2 . CASTFGAGGREQYF TGTGCCAGCACCTTCGGTGCAGGGGGTCGCGAGCAGTACTTC
. TRBJ2-5 TRBV9 few CASSASTGKGETQYF TGTGCCAGCAGCGCGTCAACAGGGAAGGGGGAGACCCAGTACTTC
. TRBJ1-2 TRBV7-9 . CASSQDSFDGYTF TGTGCCAGCAGCCAGGACAGTTTCGATGGCTACACCTTC
. TRBJ1-6 TRBV5-1 . CASSLGEGGSPLHF TGCGCCAGCAGCTTGGGCGAGGGAGGGTCACCCCTCCACTTT
. TRBJ1-1 TRBV7-2 . CASSNLWSGEAFF TGTGCCAGCAGCAATCTATGGTCGGGTGAAGCTTTCTTT
. TRBJ1-1 TRBV19 once CASSPPHKNTEAFF TGTGCCAGTAGCCCCCCCCACAAGAACACTGAAGCTTTCTTT
. TRBJ2-6 TRBV7-2 . CASSLGPGANVLTF TGTGCCAGCAGCTTAGGGCCTGGGGCCAACGTCCTGACTTTC
. TRBJ2-1 TRBV21-1 . CASSKTSGRMYNEQFF TGTGCCAGCAGCAAAACTAGCGGGAGGATGTACAATGAGCAGTTCTTC
. TRBJ2-3 TRBV7-2 . CASSLMAGGSTDTQYF TGTGCCAGCAGCTTAATGGCTGGGGGGAGCACAGATACGCAGTATTTT
. TRBJ1-4 TRBV7-8 . CASSLGQRATNEKLFF TGTGCCAGCAGCTTAGGGCAGCGTGCAACTAATGAAAAACTGTTTTTT
TRBD2 TRBJ2-7 TRBV7-9 . CASSPGGTLSSYEQYF TGTGCCAGCAGCCCGGGAGGGACATTAAGCTCCTACGAGCAGTACTTC
. TRBJ1-5 TRBV28 . CASSFPPGPQHF TGTGCCAGCAGCTTCCCGCCGGGGCCCCAGCATTTT
TRBD2 TRBJ2-3 TRBV4-2 . CASSQEALAGGSTDTQYF TGTGCCAGCAGCCAAGAGGCACTAGCGGGAGGGAGCACAGATACGCAGTATTTT
. TRBJ1-4 TRBV5-1 few CASSLAGGATNEKLFF TGCGCCAGCAGCTTGGCCGGGGGAGCAACTAATGAAAAACTGTTTTTT
. TRBJ2-3 TRBV7-2 . CASTPSGPGTDTQYF TGTGCCAGCACCCCGAGCGGGCCGGGCACAGATACGCAGTATTTT
. TRBJ2-5 TRBV29-1 once CSGARQVQETQYF TGCAGCGGAGCGAGACAGGTCCAAGAGACCCAGTACTTC
. TRBJ2-7 TRBV13 few CASSSRTDSYEQYF TGTGCCAGCAGCTCACGGACAGACTCCTACGAGCAGTACTTC
. TRBJ1-1 TRBV11-2 . CASSLVGVGAFF TGTGCCAGCAGCTTAGTCGGGGTAGGGGCTTTCTTT
TRBD1 TRBJ1-5 TRBV2 . CASSATGGVQPQHF TGTGCCAGCAGTGCGACAGGGGGCGTTCAGCCCCAGCATTTT
. TRBJ2-2 TRBV23-1 few CASSQSARQVPTGELFF TGCGCCAGCAGTCAATCGGCAAGACAGGTGCCCACCGGGGAGCTGTTTTTT
TRBD1 TRBJ1-6 TRBV7-9 . CASSRDRVSLHF TGTGCCAGCAGCCGGGACAGGGTTTCCCTCCACTTT
TRBD1 TRBJ1-2 TRBV24-1 . CATSDPGQNNYGYTF TGTGCCACCAGTGACCCGGGACAGAATAACTATGGCTACACCTTC
. TRBJ1-4 TRBV27 . CASSFGRGGEKLFF TGTGCCAGCAGTTTCGGGAGGGGAGGTGAAAAACTGTTTTTT
. TRBJ1-2 TRBV5-1 . CASSFDSLGYGYTF TGCGCCAGCAGCTTCGATTCCCTCGGCTATGGCTACACCTTC
. TRBJ2-1 TRBV4-3 . CASRRNNEQFF TGCGCCAGCAGGAGAAACAATGAGCAGTTCTTC
. TRBJ2-7 TRBV7-9 many CASKPGELSYEQYF TGTGCCAGCAAGCCGGGGGAGCTGTCTTACGAGCAGTACTTC
. TRBJ1-5 TRBV28 . CASSLGSQPQHF TGTGCCAGCAGTTTGGGCAGTCAGCCCCAGCATTTT
TRBD2 TRBJ2-5 TRBV9 . CASSASTSGRAGETQYF TGTGCCAGCAGCGCCTCGACTAGCGGGAGGGCCGGGGAGACCCAGTACTTC
TRBD1 TRBJ1-2 TRBV4-2 . CASSLTRGRAFGYTF TGTGCCAGCAGCCTAACCAGGGGGCGCGCGTTTGGCTACACCTTC